These T cell receptor beta chains were read from a single sample in a study of CD8+CD57+ T cells in acquired aplastic anemia. One entry per CDR3 protein, called by TCRdb with MiXCR from the reads. Found here are around 180,000 distinct CDR3 sequences, 55% to 75% of them singletons; the top ten hold roughly 44%. Sample: sorted CD4+, CD8+, or CD8+CD57+ T cells (not recorded which) from PBMCs. The receptors shown here come from a human donor in good health. CDR3s include the opening cysteine and the closing phenylalanine or tryptophan. The D gene is left open where the match is weak. The size entry is marked missing in some rows and otherwise reads once, few, many or a size class.

clone_size,d_call,v_call,j_call,cdr3_aa,cdr3_nt
NA,TRBD1,TRBV5-5,TRBJ1-2,CASSGWGQGDGYTF,TGTGCCAGCAGCGGGTGGGGACAGGGAGATGGCTACACCTTC
NA,NA,TRBV15,TRBJ1-3,CATSDDTIYF,TGTGCCACCAGCGACGACACCATATATTTT
NA,NA,TRBV2,TRBJ1-1,CASRDGMNTEAFF,TGTGCCAGCAGGGATGGGATGAACACTGAAGCTTTCTTT
NA,TRBD2,TRBV29-1,TRBJ2-1,CSDRTSKVSNEQFF,TGCAGCGACCGGACTAGCAAGGTCAGCAATGAGCAGTTCTTC
NA,NA,TRBV29-1,TRBJ2-5,CSVEGLQRGQETQYF,TGCAGCGTTGAAGGCCTCCAACGGGGGCAAGAGACCCAGTACTTC
NA,NA,TRBV20-1,TRBJ2-3,CSAPWGPSTDTQYF,TGCAGTGCGCCGTGGGGTCCTAGCACAGATACGCAGTATTTT
many,NA,TRBV7-3,TRBJ2-2,CASSLSAGPTGELFF,TGTGCCAGCAGCTTAAGCGCAGGACCGACCGGGGAGCTGTTTTTT
many,NA,TRBV9,TRBJ2-1,CASSGEPDSYNEQFF,TGTGCCAGCAGCGGTGAACCAGACTCCTACAATGAGCAGTTCTTC
NA,NA,TRBV28,TRBJ2-3,CASSLVADRSTDTQYF,TGTGCCAGCAGTTTGGTGGCAGACCGAAGCACAGATACGCAGTATTTT
NA,TRBD2,TRBV24-1,TRBJ2-3,CATSDRGGTDTQYF,TGTGCCACCAGTGATCGGGGGGGCACAGATACGCAGTATTTT
NA,NA,TRBV29-1,TRBJ1-1,CAGTVGGTEAFF,TGCGCGGGGACTGTCGGGGGCACTGAAGCTTTCTTT
once,TRBD1,TRBV7-6,TRBJ1-1,CASSFGTGQTEAFF,TGTGCCAGCAGCTTCGGGACAGGGCAAACTGAAGCTTTCTTT
NA,NA,TRBV28,TRBJ1-6,CASSPRPGSYNSPLHF,TGTGCCAGCAGCCCAAGGCCGGGGAGCTATAATTCACCCCTCCACTTT
many,NA,TRBV6-5,TRBJ2-3,CASSYSRGDSSTDTQYF,TGTGCCAGCAGTTACTCGCGGGGGGACAGTAGCACAGATACGCAGTATTTT
few,TRBD2,TRBV7-9,TRBJ2-7,CASSLGTSGRGYEQYF,TGTGCCAGCAGCTTAGGGACTAGCGGGAGGGGATACGAGCAGTACTTC
many,NA,TRBV30,TRBJ2-7,CAWSVGLYEQYF,TGTGCCTGGAGTGTCGGCCTTTACGAGCAGTACTTC
NA,NA,TRBV5-6,TRBJ2-1,CASSDPLGYNEQFF,TGTGCCAGCAGCGACCCCTTGGGTTACAATGAGCAGTTCTTC
once,NA,TRBV6-5,TRBJ1-3,CASTLNLGGNTIYF,TGTGCCAGCACCTTAAATCTGGGTGGAAACACCATATATTTT
NA,TRBD2,TRBV18,TRBJ2-7,CASSPGTSSYEQYF,TGTGCCAGCTCACCAGGGACTAGCTCCTACGAGCAGTACTTC
once,NA,TRBV20-1,TRBJ1-1,CSAKGPANTEAFF,TGCAGTGCTAAGGGACCAGCGAACACTGAAGCTTTCTTT
once,TRBD2,TRBV11-1,TRBJ2-7,CASSLLGQREFNEQYF,TGTGCCAGCAGCTTACTCGGGCAGCGGGAGTTCAACGAGCAGTACTTC
NA,NA,TRBV2,TRBJ1-1,CASKLNTEAFF,TGTGCCAGCAAGTTGAACACTGAAGCTTTCTTT
NA,NA,TRBV13,TRBJ2-7,CASSFATSYEQYF,TGTGCCAGCAGCTTCGCAACCTCATACGAGCAGTACTTC
NA,NA,TRBV15,TRBJ1-4,CATSRGRPNEKLFF,TGTGCCACCAGCCGTGGCCGGCCCAATGAAAAACTGTTTTTT
NA,NA,TRBV20-1,TRBJ2-7,CSAHSYGSSYEQYF,TGCAGTGCTCACAGCTATGGGAGCTCCTACGAGCAGTACTTC
NA,TRBD1,TRBV5-4,TRBJ2-5,CASSTDRVETQYF,TGTGCCAGCAGCACCGACAGGGTAGAGACCCAGTACTTC
NA,TRBD1,TRBV10-3,TRBJ1-2,CAISAGGHYGYTF,TGTGCCATCAGTGCAGGGGGCCACTATGGCTACACCTTC
NA,TRBD1,TRBV20-1,TRBJ1-5,CSARAQGGNYQPQHF,TGCAGTGCTAGAGCGCAGGGGGGAAATTATCAGCCCCAGCATTTT
NA,NA,TRBV20-1,TRBJ1-1,CSATRQENTEAFF,TGCAGTGCTACTAGACAGGAGAACACTGAAGCTTTCTTT
few,NA,TRBV19,TRBJ1-5,CASSPGGNQPQHF,TGTGCCAGTAGTCCCGGGGGCAATCAGCCCCAGCATTTT
NA,NA,TRBV11-3,TRBJ2-1,CASSFSGGVYNEQFF,TGTGCCAGCAGCTTCTCCGGGGGAGTCTACAATGAGCAGTTCTTC
NA,TRBD2,TRBV5-1,TRBJ2-3,CASSQGLPTITDTQYF,TGCGCCAGCAGCCAGGGACTACCGACGATCACAGATACGCAGTATTTT
NA,TRBD2,TRBV7-9,TRBJ2-3,CASSWGLAVADTQYF,TGTGCCAGCAGCTGGGGACTAGCGGTGGCAGATACGCAGTATTTT
NA,TRBD2,TRBV7-2,TRBJ2-1,CASKRLADEQSF,TGTGCCAGCAAGAGACTAGCGGATGAGCAGTCCTTC
NA,NA,TRBV5-1,TRBJ2-3,CASSLGIYTDTQYF,TGCGCCAGCAGCTTGGGAATATACACAGATACGCAGTATTTT
few,TRBD1,TRBV25-1,TRBJ1-1,CASSARDSLNTEAFF,TGTGCCAGCAGTGCCCGGGACAGTTTGAACACTGAAGCTTTCTTT
few,NA,TRBV15,TRBJ2-7,CATSRANRVDEQYF,TGTGCCACCAGCAGAGCCAACAGGGTCGACGAGCAGTACTTC
NA,NA,TRBV7-2,TRBJ1-1,CASSSGTGRLEAFF,TGTGCCAGCAGCTCCGGGACGGGGAGGCTTGAAGCTTTCTTT
many,NA,TRBV7-9,TRBJ2-3,CASSQGHFLDHTQYF,TGTGCCAGCAGCCAGGGGCACTTCTTAGATCATACGCAGTATTTT
NA,TRBD2,TRBV20-1,TRBJ2-3,CSAKRDFTDTQYF,TGCAGTGCCAAGCGGGATTTTACAGATACGCAGTATTTT
NA,NA,TRBV7-9,TRBJ1-2,CASSLAQANYNYGYTF,TGTGCCAGCAGCTTAGCGCAGGCGAACTATAACTATGGCTACACCTTC